This section outlines one T cell receptor (beta chain) sequence together with its context. The source of the sample is a study of control samples from healthy donors and cancer patients. Sequencing used immunoSEQ multiplex PCR; TCRdb keeps in-frame clones, though not all of them. The sample holds some 210,000 clones, about 91% seen once. Per germline, CDR1 MNHEY and CDR2 SVGAGI. V shed 6 bases, J shed 7 bases, and the junction held 10 bases outside the gene matches. The CDR3 consists of 15 residues. This clonotype originated in a man aged 30-40 years in good health. The gene calls are TRBV6-5 and TRBJ2-1; 9 bases map to TRBD2. Input material: blood. CDR3 nucleotides: TGTGCCAGCAGGGCCCCGCTAGCGGGGAGGAATGAGCAGTTCTTC. It is translated as CASRAPLAGRNEQFF.